The next 20 T cell receptor beta chains were all read from a single sample in a study of blood T cell repertoires in COVID-19. The protocol was immunoSEQ multiplex PCR, while the TCRdb copy is restricted to in-frame clones and leaves out a portion. The data hold over 200,000 clones, with 90% to 95% observed a single time. Source material: peripheral blood. The origin of the receptors is a man in his sixties with COVID-19, enrolled during active disease.

The gene calls are TRBV18 and TRBJ2-7; 8 bases line up with TRBD1. Per the germline V gene, CDR1 is KGHSH and CDR2 is LQKENI. The CDR3 runs to 14 residues. V trimming: 2 bases; J trimming: 6 bases; junction bases outside the gene matches: 6. The chain's CDR3 is CASSPGQGSSEQYF. CDR3 sequence (DNA): TGTGCCAGCTCACCAGGACAGGGTTCGTCCGAGCAGTACTTC.

With respect to this clone: A read error may account for a junction end that differs from germline. This chain links TRBV19 with TRBJ2-1; 11 bases agree with TRBD2. The CDR3 has 14 residues. CDR1 is LNHDA, CDR2 SQIVND, per germline (reference sequence). This chain's CDR3 is CARSSGGEWNEQFF. The CDR3, as DNA: TGTGCCAGAAGTAGCGGGGGGGAGTGGAATGAGCAGTTCTTC.

The CDR3 loop reads CASTLVGGRRWDEQYF. The CDR3 coding sequence is TGTGCCAGCACCCTAGTGGGGGGGCGCCGATGGGACGAGCAGTACTTC. The genes are TRBV27 and TRBJ2-7; D might be TRBD2 (7 bases). CDR1 and CDR2 (germline): MNHEY, SMNVEV (reference sequence). This CDR3 contains 16 residues. The V end lost 7 bases, the J end lost 5 bases, and 24 bases lay between the germline ends.

The CDR3 protein is CASSAYPRDRKNEKLFF. The CDR3 nucleotides read TGTGCCAGCAGTGCCTACCCTCGGGACAGAAAAAATGAAAAACTGTTTTTT. The rearrangement links TRBV6-1 to TRBJ1-4; 7 bases fit TRBD1. J lost 5 bases, V lost 4 bases, and 13 bases had no gene match. The CDR3 is made up of 17 amino acids. The V gene's germline CDR1 is MNHNS and CDR2 SASEGT.

The chain carries TRBV6-5 and TRBJ1-2, with D possibly TRBD1 on 6 matching bases. Germline values: CDR1 MNHEY, CDR2 SVGAGI. The V end lost 5 bases, the J end lost 8 bases, and 12 bases lay between the germline ends. The length of the CDR3 is 12 residues. The CDR3 nucleotides read TGTGCCAGCAGTCTTACAGGGCAAGGCTACACCTTC. This encodes CASSLTGQGYTF.

This chain connects TRBV5-1 to TRBJ2-1; 7 bases align to TRBD1. The CDR3 has 17 residues. The V gene end was trimmed by 1 base and the J gene end by 9 bases; junction bases not matched to a gene: 16. Germline assignment: CDR1 SGHRS and CDR2 YFSETQ. The CDR3 is CASSLLVGVTGSAEQFF. The CDR3 nucleotides are TGCGCCAGCAGCTTGTTAGTGGGGGTGACAGGGTCGGCTGAGCAGTTCTTC.

The chain uses TRBV21-1 and TRBJ2-3; the D segment call TRBD2 is taken from the table without a DNA check. TRBV21-1 constitutes a pseudogene. The CDR3 sequence is 16 residues long. CDR3 sequence: CASSTADGFEIDTQYF. DNA for the CDR3: TGTGCCAGCAGTACAGCGGACGGCTTTGAAATCGATACGCAGTATTTT.

The genes are TRBV11-2 and TRBJ2-7; 9 positions agree with TRBD1. Unmatched junction bases numbered 8, after V lost 5 bases and J lost 0 bases. The CDR3 has 16 residues. Looked up from germline, CDR1 is SGHAT and CDR2 is FQNNGV. CDR3 in amino acids: CASSTRTGESSYEQYF. CDR3 in DNA: TGTGCCAGCAGCACCCGGACAGGGGAGAGCTCCTACGAGCAGTACTTC.

This chain joins TRBV19 and TRBJ1-1; 8 bases map to TRBD1. Unmatched junction bases numbered 19, after V lost 10 bases and J lost 0 bases. The CDR3 covers 18 residues. CDR1 and CDR2 from the germline V gene are LNHDA and SQIVND (reference sequence). CDR3 nucleotide sequence: TGTGCCACTCAGAGACAGGGGTCCATATCCACAGTGAACACTGAAGCTTTCTTT. It yields the protein CATQRQGSISTVNTEAFF.

This sequence joins TRBV5-1 and TRBJ2-1; D possibly corresponds to TRBD2 (5 bases). Deletions cut 0 bases from V and 4 bases from J, with 20 bases between. Looked up from germline, CDR1 is SGHRS and CDR2 is YFSETQ. The CDR3 sequence is 18 residues long. The CDR3 coding sequence is TGCGCCAGCAGCTTGGATTCTGTGGGAGCAAGTAGATACAATGAGCAGTTCTTC. Translating it yields CASSLDSVGASRYNEQFF.

V usage is TRBV29-1 and J usage is TRBJ2-1; D perhaps matches TRBD2 (6 bases). Germline V lookup: CDR1 SQVTM, CDR2 ANQGSEA. Trimming left V 5 bases short and J 0 bases short, with 11 bases between. The CDR3 consists of 14 residues. In DNA form, the CDR3 reads TGCAGCGTTAATGGCGGGACCTCCTACAATGAGCAGTTCTTC. Translation: CSVNGGTSYNEQFF.

This chain links TRBV6-5 with TRBJ1-6; D might be TRBD1 (5 bases). Germline V gene sequence: CDR1 MNHEY, CDR2 SVGAGI. This CDR3 region has 16 residues. V shed 0 bases and J shed 10 bases, with 16 bases lying between them. CDR3 loop: CASSYSSYIRVSPLHF. DNA of the CDR3: TGTGCCAGCAGTTACTCCTCCTACATCAGGGTCTCACCCCTCCACTTT.

This chain joins TRBV9 and TRBJ2-6, with 12 bases fitting TRBD1. The V and J ends lost 0 bases and 4 bases, in that order; junction bases with no gene match: 8. The CDR3 extends over 19 amino acids. Germline CDR1 SGDLS, CDR2 YYNGEE. CDR3 coding DNA: TGTGCCAGCAGCGTAGTAACGGGACAGGGGGCGTACGGGGCCAACGTCCTGACTTTC. As protein: CASSVVTGQGAYGANVLTF.

This clone appeared once. The V gene is TRBV7-2, the J gene TRBJ2-1; 9 positions match TRBD2. Germline-derived CDR1 and CDR2 are SGHTA and FQGNSA. V gave up 0 bases and J gave up 3 bases; unmatched junction bases: 12. CDR3 length equals 19 residues. CDR3 DNA: TGTGCCAGCAGCTTAGCCTCTAATATCCTAGCGGGAATCTACAATGAGCAGTTCTTC. As protein: CASSLASNILAGIYNEQFF.

This clone has a handful of counts. V usage is TRBV4-2 and J usage is TRBJ2-1, with a weak D call TRBD1 (5 bases). Trimming cost V 0 bases and J 3 bases, with 12 bases left between them. The germline V gene encodes CDR1 LGHNA and CDR2 YNFKEQ. The CDR3 extends over 16 amino acids. The CDR3 DNA reads TGTGCCAGCAGCCAAGAACGCAGGGATCACTACAATGAGCAGTTCTTC. It translates to CASSQERRDHYNEQFF.

The chain couples TRBV5-1 to TRBJ2-3, with D possibly TRBD2 on 6 matching bases. This CDR3 spans 19 amino acids. The germline V gene has CDR1 SGHRS and CDR2 YFSETQ. The V gene lost 3 bases and the J gene lost 3 bases, with 26 bases spanning the gap. This CDR3 reads CASSSGLGRGAPSTDTQYF. Here the CDR3 DNA reads TGCGCCAGCAGCTCGGGCCTGGGGCGGGGAGCTCCCTCAACAGATACGCAGTATTTT.

In DNA, the CDR3 is TGTGCCAGCAGCTTAGACAGGGGACATAACTATGGCTACACCTTC. This translates into CASSLDRGHNYGYTF. The V gene is TRBV6-5, the J gene TRBJ1-2, with 8 bases matching TRBD1. The germline V gene has CDR1 MNHEY and CDR2 SVGAGI. The CDR3 has 15 amino acids. The V and J ends lost 6 bases and 1 base, in that order; junction bases with no gene match: 7.

The CDR3 nucleotides are TGCAGCGCTTTGACAGGGAACACTGAAGCTTTCTTT. This encodes CSALTGNTEAFF. The V gene is TRBV29-1, the J gene TRBJ1-1; D may be TRBD1 (6 bases). CDR1 and CDR2 (germline): SQVTM, ANQGSEA. The length of the CDR3 is 12 residues. The V gene lost 7 bases and the J gene lost 1 base, with 10 bases spanning the gap.

The CDR3 sequence is CASSQVGKQGVGNTIYF. The CDR3 nucleotides are TGTGCCAGCAGCCAAGTTGGAAAACAGGGAGTCGGAAACACCATATATTTT. The rearrangement joins TRBV3-1 (or the pseudogene TRBV3-2) to TRBJ1-3; possibly TRBD1 for D (6 bases). The CDR3 sequence is 17 residues long. The germline V and J ends were trimmed by 1 base and 4 bases, with 17 bases remaining between them. Per the germline V gene, CDR1 is LGHDT and CDR2 is YNNKEL (reference sequence).

The CDR3 nucleotides read TGTGCCAGCTCACCAAGGGACAGGGGGGGGAACAATGAGCAGTTCTTC. Encoded protein: CASSPRDRGGNNEQFF. This chain connects TRBV18 to TRBJ2-1; 11 nucleotides agree with TRBD1. V lost 2 bases and J lost 5; bases outside the gene matches: 5. The germline gives CDR1 KGHSH, CDR2 LQKENI. The CDR3 extends over 16 amino acids.